A selection of T cell receptor beta chains follows, all from one sample in a study of identical twins. In TCRdb, the 5' RACE reads were re-called with MiXCR into one record per CDR3 protein. The sample yields approximately 550,000 distinct CDR3 sequences, 20% to 25% seen once. These data also featured in a second study, about yellow fever vaccine responses in identical twins.

The material sequenced was CD4+ T cells sorted from blood. These receptors all come from a young woman in good health. The CDR3 runs from the conserved cysteine through the conserved F or W. A D gene is named only where the DNA matches it firmly. Clone size is stated in some rows and not others, as once, few, many or a class when expanded.

j_call,v_call,clone_size,d_call,cdr3_aa,cdr3_nt
TRBJ2-1,TRBV5-5,few,-,CASSFSMWEEQFF,TGTGCCAGCAGCTTCTCAATGTGGGAGGAGCAGTTCTTC
TRBJ2-3,TRBV28,few,-,CASSPPGQGRADTQYF,TGTGCCAGCAGCCCCCCTGGGCAGGGGAGGGCAGATACGCAGTATTTT
TRBJ1-1,TRBV2,-,-,CASRESRTNTEAFF,TGTGCCAGCAGGGAATCCCGAACCAACACTGAAGCTTTCTTT
TRBJ2-7,TRBV2,-,-,CASTEGNEQYF,TGTGCCAGCACTGAGGGGAACGAGCAGTACTTC
TRBJ2-5,TRBV7-8,few,TRBD2,CASSPLAGGPSETQYF,TGTGCCAGCAGCCCCTTAGCGGGAGGGCCCAGTGAGACCCAGTACTTC
TRBJ1-2,TRBV7-9,few,-,CASSQDSYGYTF,TGTGCCAGCAGCCAGGACAGCTATGGCTACACCTTC
TRBJ2-7,TRBV20-1,-,TRBD1,CSAVDRGGARAYEQYF,TGCAGTGCGGTGGACAGGGGGGGGGCGCGCGCCTACGAGCAGTACTTC
TRBJ2-3,TRBV5-1,-,TRBD2,CASSFTSGGVGDTQYF,TGCGCCAGCAGTTTTACTAGCGGGGGGGTAGGAGATACGCAGTATTTT
TRBJ1-1,TRBV7-8,few,TRBD1,CASSIPGGWTEAFF,TGTGCCAGCAGCATCCCAGGGGGATGGACTGAAGCTTTCTTT
TRBJ2-5,TRBV29-1,few,-,CSVERWGETQYF,TGCAGCGTTGAAAGGTGGGGTGAGACCCAGTACTTC
TRBJ1-5,TRBV20-1,-,-,CSARVGFLGQPQHF,TGCAGTGCTAGGGTAGGCTTTTTGGGTCAGCCCCAGCATTTT
TRBJ2-5,TRBV19,-,TRBD2,CASSMGPVAGVRETQYF,TGTGCCAGTAGCATGGGGCCAGTAGCGGGAGTTAGAGAGACCCAGTACTTC
TRBJ2-1,TRBV7-3,-,TRBD2,CASSLTGLASDEQFF,TGTGCCAGCAGCTTAACAGGACTAGCCTCGGATGAGCAGTTCTTC
TRBJ1-3,TRBV11-2,few,TRBD1,CASSFRTGTGNTIYF,TGTGCCAGCAGCTTTAGGACAGGGACTGGAAACACCATATATTTT
TRBJ2-7,TRBV5-1,-,-,CASSLADRNSYEQYF,TGCGCCAGCAGCTTGGCAGACAGGAATTCCTACGAGCAGTACTTC
TRBJ2-2,TRBV5-1,-,TRBD1,CASRRQGISDGTGELFF,TGCGCCAGCAGAAGACAGGGGATTAGCGACGGGACCGGGGAGCTGTTTTTT
TRBJ1-1,TRBV11-2,-,TRBD1,CASSFRDREAFF,TGTGCCAGCAGCTTCCGGGACAGGGAAGCTTTCTTT
TRBJ1-2,TRBV12-3/TRBV12-4,-,TRBD1,CASSHTGAKGGFYGYTF,TGTGCCAGCAGTCACACAGGGGCAAAGGGTGGTTTCTATGGCTACACCTTC
TRBJ2-1,TRBV7-7,few,TRBD2,CASSQIAGDWNEQFF,TGTGCCAGCAGCCAAATAGCGGGAGATTGGAATGAGCAGTTCTTC
TRBJ2-2,TRBV6-4,-,-,CASSEEGGSTGELFF,TGTGCCAGCAGCGAGGAGGGAGGCTCGACCGGGGAGCTGTTTTTT
TRBJ2-1,TRBV6-2/TRBV6-3,-,-,CASRILAGLRNEQFF,TGTGCCAGCAGAATACTAGCAGGACTTAGGAATGAGCAGTTCTTC
TRBJ2-7,TRBV24-1,-,TRBD2,CATSASSGRTYEQYF,TGTGCCACCAGTGCTTCTAGCGGGCGGACCTACGAGCAGTACTTC
TRBJ2-1,TRBV7-3,-,TRBD1,CASSLSGQANEQFF,TGTGCCAGCAGCTTGTCGGGACAGGCGAATGAGCAGTTCTTC